The 8 T cell receptor beta chains presented below share a single source sample, sequenced in a study of human T cells and chemical hapten exposure. Indicated time point: patch test 1, 2 weeks after DPC sensitization. The treatment denotes: therapeutic diphenylcyclopropenone sensitization with weekly scalp DPC. From the RACE reads, TCRdb called clonotypes with MiXCR, one entry per CDR3 protein. The sample has approximately 80,000 distinct CDR3 sequences; around 10% are singletons. The material was whole blood, obtained in connection with sensitization to the hapten diphenylcyclopropenone (DPC). The receptors originated from a woman aged 50 to 60 with alopecia areata. Some clones in this sample may be carry-over from other donors' samples.

This clonotype was seen repeatedly, ten times or more. V gene TRBV7-9 combines with J gene TRBJ1-1, with no clear D. Germline CDR1 is SEHNR and CDR2 is FQNEAQ (reference sequence). V lost 1 base, J lost 3 bases, and 9 bases lay in between. This CDR3 has 14 amino acids. CDR3 in amino acids: CASSLEVLYTEAFF. Here the CDR3 DNA reads TGTGCCAGCAGCTTAGAGGTCCTCTACACTGAAGCTTTCTTT.

This clonotype appeared many times. The CDR3 DNA reads as TGTGCCAGCAGAACCGGGACAGGGTACCAGCAGTACTTC. Translated: CASRTGTGYQQYF. The chain is built from TRBV6-1 and TRBJ2-7; TRBD1 aligns across 9 bases. Per the germline V gene, CDR1 is MNHNS and CDR2 is SASEGT. The CDR3 is made up of 13 amino acids. V lost 6 bases and J lost 8; bases outside the gene matches: 8.

The chain links TRBV20-1 to TRBJ1-5, with a weak D call TRBD1 (5 bases). Germline V gene data show CDR1 as DFQATT and CDR2 as SNEGSKA (reference sequence). Trimming took 3 bases from V and 2 from J, leaving 8 bases between them. The CDR3 loop spans 13 amino acids. The CDR3: CSASVQGNQPQHF. CDR3 DNA sequence: TGCAGTGCTAGTGTACAGGGCAATCAGCCCCAGCATTTT.

This clonotype was recorded many times. The rearrangement uses TRBV25-1 and TRBJ2-3, with TRBD1 matching 9 bases. The CDR3 extends over 19 amino acids. V dropped 4 bases and J dropped 4; count of bases not matched to a gene: 18. In germline, CDR1 is MGHDK, CDR2 SYGVNS. CDR3 nucleotide sequence: TGTGCCAGCAGTGGAATAAAACCGGGACAGGGTGCCGGAGCAGATACGCAGTATTTT. Protein product: CASSGIKPGQGAGADTQYF.

This clonotype was found a few times. The chain combines TRBV18 with TRBJ2-3, with 10 bases aligning to TRBD1. Germline V lookup: CDR1 KGHSH, CDR2 LQKENI. The CDR3 consists of 16 residues. Trimming cost V 5 bases and J 2 bases; bases outside gene matches: 7. Here the CDR3 DNA reads TGTGCCAGCTCATTGGGACAGGGGACCCTCACAGATACGCAGTATTTT. It specifies CASSLGQGTLTDTQYF.

This clonotype was counted ten times or more. This chain uses TRBV6-6 with TRBJ1-4, with D unclear. Per the germline V gene, CDR1 is MNHNY and CDR2 is SVGAGI (reference sequence). The CDR3 is 15 amino acids. Trimming shortened V by 4 bases and J by 0 bases, and 9 bases separated the two germline ends. This CDR3 reads CASSSRQATNEKLFF. Here the CDR3 DNA reads TGTGCCAGCAGTTCAAGGCAGGCAACTAATGAAAAACTGTTTTTT.

This clonotype was observed a few times. The V gene is TRBV29-1, the J gene TRBJ1-2; D unclear. The CDR3 runs 15 residues. V lost 5 bases, J lost 6 bases, and 22 bases lay in between. Germline CDR1 SQVTM, CDR2 ANQGSEA. The CDR3, as DNA: TGCAGCGTTACCCTCGGAAGCTCCAAGATAAATGGCTACACCTTC. Its protein is CSVTLGSSKINGYTF.

V gene TRBV28 combines with J gene TRBJ1-3, with TRBD1 matching over 7 bases. This CDR3 comprises 14 residues. Per germline, CDR1 MDHEN and CDR2 SYDVKM. Trimming took 4 bases from V and 4 from J; bases not matched to a gene: 4. The CDR3 nucleotides are TGTGCCAGCAGTTCAACAGGGGACGGAAACACCATATATTTT. The encoded protein is CASSSTGDGNTIYF.